These T cell receptor beta chains were read from a single sample in a study of T cell repertoires in cytomegalovirus infection. The antigens for these receptors are not known. One entry per CDR3 protein results from TCRdb running MiXCR on the reads. Among approximately 83,000 distinct CDR3 sequences listed, roughly a quarter were seen once. The sequenced sample was CD8+ T cells from cultured PBMCs, obtained from culture after CMV antigen stimulation. The source is a human donor in good health (CMV status not recorded). Some clones in this sample may be carry-over from other donors' samples. Each CDR3 is given with its conserved first and last residue. Each record gives: V gene, J gene, CDR3 protein.

V: TRBV6-6
J: TRBJ2-3
CDR3: CASPVGTSGEISTDTQYF

V: TRBV6-2/TRBV6-3
J: TRBJ1-1
CDR3: CASSYLSMNTEAFF

V: TRBV7-6
J: TRBJ2-5
CDR3: CASSLNTGDQYF

V: TRBV10-1
J: TRBJ2-1
CDR3: CASSESIGSSYNEQFF

V: TRBV13
J: TRBJ2-5
CDR3: CASSRPGGGQETQYF

V: TRBV15
J: TRBJ2-5
CDR3: CATSRGGQGAQYF

V: TRBV12-3/TRBV12-4
J: TRBJ1-1
CDR3: CASSPGQVKSAFF

V: TRBV11-3
J: TRBJ2-7
CDR3: CASSPRAGGEQYF

V: TRBV29-1
J: TRBJ1-2
CDR3: CSVAVNYGYTF

V: TRBV20-1
J: TRBJ2-7
CDR3: CSARARQGVGSYEQYF

V: TRBV7-3
J: TRBJ1-2
CDR3: CASSLGGYDGYTF

V: TRBV7-2
J: TRBJ1-1
CDR3: CASSPNPLNTEAFF

V: TRBV6-2/TRBV6-3
J: TRBJ2-1
CDR3: CASRAGGAVSSYNEQFF

V: TRBV6-5
J: TRBJ2-7
CDR3: CASSSTGFYEQYF

V: TRBV18
J: TRBJ2-7
CDR3: CASSPSTTYEQYF

V: TRBV5-6
J: TRBJ1-2
CDR3: CASSLRGSFYGYTF

V: TRBV7-9
J: TRBJ1-1
CDR3: CASSPAGDRGLTEAFF

V: TRBV27
J: TRBJ2-7
CDR3: CASTHRWGDEQYF

V: TRBV6-1
J: TRBJ2-3
CDR3: CASSFSSSDTQYF

V: TRBV6-1
J: TRBJ1-5
CDR3: CASSEDLGPNQPQHF

V: TRBV4-3
J: TRBJ2-1
CDR3: CASSQDPPLAGGPNEQFF

V: TRBV27
J: TRBJ2-2
CDR3: CASSLSPNPLNTGELFF

V: TRBV20-1
J: TRBJ2-3
CDR3: CSASPTSGSWDTQYF

V: TRBV30
J: TRBJ2-7
CDR3: CAWSSRLELAGGPLGEQYF

V: TRBV7-9
J: TRBJ1-1
CDR3: CASSSSTGEAFF

V: TRBV4-1
J: TRBJ2-7
CDR3: CASSQDHIDEGGGGYEQYF

V: TRBV4-3
J: TRBJ2-7
CDR3: CASSQDGLAGVGSYEQYF

V: TRBV6-2/TRBV6-3
J: TRBJ1-1
CDR3: CASSYSGREAFF

V: TRBV4-3
J: TRBJ1-1
CDR3: CASSQDLGRGNTEAFF

V: TRBV5-1
J: TRBJ1-5
CDR3: CASSLNTGSNQPQHF

V: TRBV4-3
J: TRBJ1-1
CDR3: CASSQDRGGTEAFF

V: TRBV10-3
J: TRBJ2-7
CDR3: CAIRRGGTLDRSYEQYF

V: TRBV27
J: TRBJ1-2
CDR3: CASSLDRGYGYTF

V: TRBV6-5
J: TRBJ1-1
CDR3: CASSYSSGASLNTEAFF

V: TRBV4-3
J: TRBJ1-2
CDR3: CASSQDLESLGGYTF

V: TRBV12-3/TRBV12-4
J: TRBJ2-1
CDR3: CASRSELEITREQFF

V: TRBV2
J: TRBJ2-7
CDR3: CARKTSDRGSGEQYF

V: TRBV6-1
J: TRBJ1-5
CDR3: CASRQQEYSNQPQHF